This TCR beta chain was observed in a study of regulatory T cells in long-lasting Graves disease. Trimming took off 1 base at V and 4 bases at J, with 13 bases between the two ends. Germline CDR1 SGHNT, CDR2 YENEEA. The CDR3 spans 15 residues. Arm-PCR of CDR3 regions and iRepertoire HTBI primers were the basis on which TCR beta libraries were built. Using its own MiXCR run on the multiplex PCR reads, TCRdb lists one record per CDR3 protein. Seen here are about 470,000 distinct CDR3 sequences, roughly 21% observed once, and the top ten hold around 7%. The sample's time point: persistent/refractory GD, antithyroid drugs over 5 years with positive TRAb. The TCR library was prepared using RNA isolated from PBMCs. This clonotype was seen ten or more times.

The sequence was collected from a female donor with Graves disease. The genes are TRBV11-3 and TRBJ2-5; TRBD2 is a possible D gene (6 bases). The sample here was peripheral blood mononuclear cells (PBMCs), taken when the disease was refractory, from a patient treated with antithyroid drugs. The CDR3 here is CASSLVTGVRETQYF. Here the CDR3 DNA reads TGTGCCAGCAGCTTAGTTACGGGAGTGAGAGAGACCCAGTACTTC.